The present T cell receptor beta chain was sequenced within a study of blood T cells in healthy people across ages. Points from the study as a whole: The diversity estimates, figures obtained from one million T cells, were considered underestimates.

The sample holds a few counts of this clonotype. The antigen is not known. Primers used in a second PCR of roughly 7 to 12 cycles were a sample-barcoded 5' primer and a J-beta primer mix. MiXCR, run by TCRdb on the 5' RACE reads, gives a single entry per CDR3 protein. This table has about 670,000 distinct CDR3 sequences, 40% to 65% appearing once. The CDR3 has 13 residues. Sequenced: blood. The chain combines TRBV21-1 with TRBJ2-7; no check of the table's D call, TRBD1, against the DNA was made. TRBV21-1 is recorded as a pseudogene. The sequence derives from an elderly woman in good health. The CDR3 loop reads CAGSGGASYEQYF. Here the CDR3 DNA reads TGTGCCGGTAGCGGGGGGGCCTCCTACGAGCAGTACTTC.